Following are 25 T cell receptor beta chains from one sample sequenced in a study of blood T cell repertoires in COVID-19. Method: immunoSEQ multiplex PCR; TCRdb's copy keeps in-frame clones and lacks some. The sample holds around 150,000 clones, around 89% seen once. The sample comprised peripheral blood. The receptors were gathered from a human donor with COVID-19, enrolled during active disease. The donor label of this sample is uncertain.

V gene TRBV7-2 combines with J gene TRBJ2-5, with a tentative D call TRBD2 (7 bases). The CDR3 totals 15 residues. The germline V gene encodes CDR1 SGHTA and CDR2 FQGNSA. V was cut by 4 bases and J by 4 bases, with 16 bases left in between. CDR3 loop: CASSWGGRGGETQYF. CDR3 nucleotide sequence: TGTGCCAGCAGCTGGGGGGGCAGAGGCGGAGAGACCCAGTACTTC.

The V gene is TRBV2, the J gene TRBJ2-3; 9 positions match TRBD2. J gave up 2 bases and V 2 bases, and 11 bases lay outside the gene matches. Germline V gene lookup returns CDR1 SNHLY and CDR2 FYNNEI. The CDR3 has 18 residues. For the CDR3, the DNA is TGTGCCAGCAGTGAAAGGTCGGCTAGCGGGGTGGACACAGATACGCAGTATTTT. Protein: CASSERSASGVDTDTQYF.

The chain couples TRBV7-9 to TRBJ1-2, with TRBD1 matching over 8 bases. The J segment lost 4 bases and the V segment lost 5 bases, leaving 6 bases of the junction unmatched. The CDR3 has 14 residues. Germline V gives CDR1 SEHNR, CDR2 FQNEAQ (reference sequence). CDR3: CASSRDRWGYGYTF. The DNA of the CDR3 is TGTGCCAGCAGCCGGGACAGGTGGGGCTATGGCTACACCTTC.

The chain has TRBV7-9 and TRBJ1-1; D is undetermined. The V end lost 6 bases, the J end lost 6 bases, and 14 bases lay between the germline ends. The CDR3 length is 13 residues. The germline gives CDR1 SEHNR, CDR2 FQNEAQ (reference sequence). CDR3 sequence reads: CASSPAVSPEAFF. CDR3 DNA: TGTGCCAGCAGTCCAGCAGTTAGCCCTGAAGCTTTCTTT.

This chain joins TRBV3-1 (or the pseudogene TRBV3-2) and TRBJ1-1; 8 bases align to TRBD1. Trimming at V came to 1 base and at J to 10 bases, leaving 8 bases not matched to a gene. The CDR3 totals 14 residues. In germline, CDR1 is LGHDT, CDR2 YNNKEL (reference sequence). CDR3 sequence (DNA): TGTGCCAGCAGCCAAGCCCAGGGGGCCCCTAGAGCTTTCTTT. Encoded protein: CASSQAQGAPRAFF.

There are a few counts of this clone. This chain uses TRBV7-9 with TRBJ2-1; no definite D call. The CDR3 spans 14 residues. Germline CDR1 is SEHNR and CDR2 is FQNEAQ (reference sequence). The V and J ends lost 2 bases and 3 bases respectively, with 8 bases between them. The CDR3 DNA is TGTGCCAGCAGCTTAAAGCGCTTCTACAATGAGCAGTTCTTC. It specifies CASSLKRFYNEQFF.

The rearrangement joins TRBV6-5 to TRBJ2-7; D uncertain. CDR1 is MNHEY and CDR2 is SVGAGI in the germline V gene. V lost 4 bases and J 3 bases, leaving 13 bases between the germline ends. This CDR3 spans 14 amino acids. CDR3 in DNA: TGTGCCAGCAGTTTCGCCTCAGACATCTACGAGCAGTACTTC. Protein product: CASSFASDIYEQYF.

The gene calls are TRBV10-2 and TRBJ2-7; 7 bases map to TRBD1. This CDR3 region has 15 residues. Germline loops: CDR1 WSHSY, CDR2 SAAADI. The ends lost 3 bases at V and 7 bases at J; junction bases unmatched: 12. The CDR3 loop is CASSDLTGAIEEQYF. CDR3 DNA: TGCGCCAGCAGTGATTTAACAGGGGCAATAGAAGAGCAGTACTTC.

The V call is TRBV9, the J call TRBJ2-5, with D perhaps TRBD2 (6 bases). Trimming took off 4 bases at V and 4 bases at J, with 20 bases between the two ends. The CDR3 length is 16 residues. Germline loops: CDR1 SGDLS, CDR2 YYNGEE. CDR3 in amino acids: CASSPRAFLAPETQYF. The CDR3 region has the DNA TGTGCCAGCAGCCCTCGGGCCTTTCTAGCGCCAGAGACCCAGTACTTC.

This rearrangement joins TRBV6-5 to TRBJ2-3; D is unclear. This CDR3 contains 13 residues. V shed 5 bases and J shed 4 bases, with 10 bases lying between them. Germline V gene data show CDR1 as MNHEY and CDR2 as SVGAGI. The CDR3: CASSPNSPDTQYF. CDR3 DNA: TGTGCCAGCAGTCCTAATAGCCCAGATACGCAGTATTTT.

The genes are TRBV25-1 and TRBJ1-2; 8 positions match TRBD1. The J segment lost 4 bases and the V segment lost 7 bases, leaving 2 bases of the junction unmatched. Germline V gene lookup returns CDR1 MGHDK and CDR2 SYGVNS. The CDR3 length is 12 residues. In DNA form, the CDR3 reads TGTGCCAGCACCGGGACAGGCTATGGCTACACCTTC. Its translation is CASTGTGYGYTF.

The chain joins TRBV11-2 to TRBJ2-5, with 10 positions matching TRBD2. Germline trimming cut 7 bases from V and 2 bases from J; bases unmatched to any gene: 4. The CDR3 is 14 residues long. CDR1 and CDR2 (germline): SGHAT, FQNNGV. CDR3 region: CASTRGLAQETQYF. The CDR3, as DNA: TGTGCCAGCACCCGGGGACTAGCGCAAGAGACCCAGTACTTC.

This chain joins TRBV5-6 and TRBJ2-5, with TRBD2 matching over 9 bases. Germline assignment: CDR1 SGHDT and CDR2 YYEEEE. The CDR3 loop spans 17 amino acids. J gave up 5 bases and V 0 bases, and 11 bases lay outside the gene matches. CDR3 coding DNA: TGTGCCAGCAGCTTGGGTCTGGCGGGGGGGCTTCCCGAGACCCAGTACTTC. It encodes CASSLGLAGGLPETQYF.

V and J are TRBV11-2 and TRBJ1-1; 8 bases align to TRBD1. V shed 5 bases, J shed 6 bases, and the junction held 11 bases outside the gene matches. Germline-derived CDR1 and CDR2 are SGHAT and FQNNGV. The CDR3 is 15 residues long. The CDR3 is CASSPPDRVGSEAFF. In DNA, the CDR3 is TGTGCCAGCAGCCCACCGGACAGGGTAGGATCTGAAGCTTTCTTT.

The J gene is TRBJ1-1, the V gene TRBV5-1, with D possibly being TRBD1 (5 bases). The CDR3 has 17 amino acids. Germline loops: CDR1 SGHRS, CDR2 YFSETQ. The V end lost 5 bases, the J end lost 3 bases, and 23 bases lay between the germline ends. The CDR3 reads CASSDTRGSFGYTEAFF. As DNA, the CDR3 is TGCGCCAGCAGTGACACCCGGGGGTCCTTTGGGTACACTGAAGCTTTCTTT.

This rearrangement joins TRBV7-6 to TRBJ1-6; D not resolved. The CDR3 totals 13 residues. The germline V and J ends were trimmed by 6 bases and 8 bases, with 11 bases remaining between them. Germline CDR1 and CDR2: SGHVS and FNYEAQ. CDR3 protein: CASRGPRDSPLHF. DNA of the CDR3: TGTGCCAGCAGAGGGCCGAGGGATTCACCCCTCCACTTT.

This clone showed up just a few times. The CDR3 loop reads CASSEEVAGNSPLHF. CDR3 DNA: TGTGCCAGCAGTGAAGAGGTCGCGGGTAATTCACCCCTCCACTTT. This chain uses TRBV2 with TRBJ1-6; D gene unclear. With 1 base removed from V and 6 bases from J, the gap between germline ends came to 10 bases. Germline V gives CDR1 SNHLY, CDR2 FYNNEI. The CDR3 has 15 residues.

J is TRBJ1-1 and V is TRBV30; 7 positions agree with TRBD1. The germline V gene has CDR1 GTSNPN and CDR2 SVGIG (reference sequence). The CDR3 has 16 residues. J was trimmed by 0 bases and V by 2 bases; bases with no gene match: 9. CDR3 sequence reads: CAWSRGQQDLNTEAFF. The CDR3 DNA sequence: TGTGCCTGGAGTCGGGGACAGCAAGACTTGAACACTGAAGCTTTCTTT.

The V and J genes are TRBV6-5 and TRBJ1-2, with 7 positions matching TRBD1. Per the germline V gene, CDR1 is MNHEY and CDR2 is SVGAGI. Trimming at V came to 6 bases and at J to 0 bases, leaving 4 bases not matched to a gene. This CDR3 contains 14 residues. DNA for the CDR3: TGTGCCAGCAGGAATGGACAGGCTAACTATGGCTACACCTTC. This sequence encodes CASRNGQANYGYTF.

This chain links TRBV19 with TRBJ1-5; 10 nucleotides match TRBD1. With V trimmed by 6 bases and J by 0 bases, 8 bases remained unmatched. CDR1 is LNHDA and CDR2 is SQIVND in the germline V gene (reference sequence). The CDR3 contains 17 residues. The CDR3 is CASSAGQGIISNQPQHF. Written as DNA, the CDR3 is TGTGCCAGTAGCGCGGGACAGGGGATAATTAGCAATCAGCCCCAGCATTTT.

CDR3 in DNA: TGTGCCAGCAGACGGGGACAGGAAGCTAACTATGGCTACACCTTC. Its translation is CASRRGQEANYGYTF. The V and J genes are TRBV6-5 and TRBJ1-2; 8 bases align to TRBD1. V lost 6 bases, J lost 0 bases, and 6 bases stayed unmatched. The CDR3 spans 15 residues. Per the germline V gene, CDR1 is MNHEY and CDR2 is SVGAGI.

This chain links TRBV3-1 (or the pseudogene TRBV3-2) with TRBJ2-7; TRBD2 matches 7 bases. CDR3 length equals 15 residues. V dropped 4 bases and J dropped 6; count of bases not matched to a gene: 12. From germline, CDR1 is LGHDT and CDR2 YNNKEL (reference sequence). The CDR3 is CASSLGTGGFSEQYF. The CDR3, as DNA: TGTGCCAGCAGCCTTGGGACGGGAGGTTTCTCCGAGCAGTACTTC.

V is TRBV6-5 and J is TRBJ2-7; no clear D gene. CDR3 length equals 15 residues. V lost 0 bases, J lost 0 bases, and 9 bases lay in between. The germline CDR1 and CDR2 sequences are MNHEY and SVGAGI. The CDR3 reads CASSYSSHDSYEQYF. CDR3 coding DNA: TGTGCCAGCAGTTACTCGAGTCACGACTCCTACGAGCAGTACTTC.

In its sample, this clone was seen a few times. The V and J genes are TRBV9 and TRBJ1-6; TRBD1 matches at 10 bases. The germline CDR1 and CDR2 sequences are SGDLS and YYNGEE. Unmatched junction bases numbered 6, after V lost 2 bases and J lost 7 bases. The length of the CDR3 is 16 residues. The CDR3 DNA reads as TGTGCCAGCAGCGTCTCTGGGACAGGGGACAATTCACCCCTCCACTTT. Translating it yields CASSVSGTGDNSPLHF.

This sequence joins TRBV6-5 and TRBJ1-2; TRBD1 might be the D (6 bases). V lost 2 bases to trimming and J lost 0 bases, with 7 bases between them. CDR1 MNHEY and CDR2 SVGAGI come from the germline V gene. The CDR3 is 14 amino acids. In nucleotides, the CDR3 is TGTGCCAGCAGTTACCAGGGGCCTAACTATGGCTACACCTTC. This gives the protein CASSYQGPNYGYTF.